The T cell receptor (beta chain) under discussion was sequenced for a study of cytomegalovirus exposure and HLA in healthy donors. It was with 60 Vbeta and 13 Jbeta primers that the PCR ran. Generated by immunoSEQ multiplex PCR, the TCRdb table keeps only in-frame clones and is missing some. The table includes 100,000 to 150,000 clones, roughly 80% detected once. The J segment lost 7 bases and the V segment lost 4 bases, leaving 14 bases of the junction unmatched. Germline lookup yields CDR1 SGHNT and CDR2 YYREEE (reference sequence). The CDR3 runs to 19 residues. The chain joins TRBV5-4 to TRBJ2-2; 15 bases agree with TRBD2. This TCR was recovered from a man aged 18 to 30 in good health and CMV-seropositive. Sequenced input: PBMCs. The CDR3 is CASSRLLGLAGGPGGELFF. Written as DNA, the CDR3 is TGTGCCAGCAGCCGACTTCTTGGACTAGCGGGAGGGCCCGGCGGGGAGCTGTTTTTT. Full variable domain (remainder filled in from reference TRBV5-4 and TRBJ2-2): ETGVTQSPTHLIKTRGQQVTLRCSSQSGHNTVSWYQQALGQGPQFIFQYYREEENGRGNFPPRFSGLQFPNYSSELNVNALELDDSALYLCASSRLLGLAGGPGGELFFGEGSRLTVL.